What follows is one TCR beta chain and its context. Its specificity is not known. The table came from immunoSEQ multiplex PCR; TCRdb's copy has only in-frame clones and leaves some out. This sample has 120,000 to 150,000 clones, with around 87% found just once. The germline V gene has CDR1 WNHNN and CDR2 SYGVQD (reference sequence). The germline V and J ends were trimmed by 3 bases and 10 bases, with 22 bases remaining between them. The CDR3 extends over 16 amino acids. The data are from a study of cytomegalovirus exposure and HLA in healthy donors. Study outcomes and limitations: The finding came from a later analysis; first-cohort TCR clusters tended to co-occur in the approximately 120 validation repertoires.

The sequence was obtained from a man between 18 and 35 years old in good health and CMV-seropositive. Specimen: PBMCs. The V gene is TRBV10-1, the J gene TRBJ2-1, with D possibly TRBD1 on 7 matching bases. CDR3 in DNA: TGCGCCAGCAGTGACACCTCGGGGGACAGCAGTCTAGAGCAGTTCTTC. Translated: CASSDTSGDSSLEQFF.